These 22 T cell receptor beta chains were sequenced from one sample in a study of control samples from healthy donors and cancer patients. Clones were sequenced by immunoSEQ multiplex PCR, and TCRdb holds only the in-frame ones, with some missing. The sample consists of roughly 69,000 clones, around 87% of them appearing once. Sequenced: PBMCs. All receptors come from a woman aged 45-65 years with head and neck cancer.

The chain recombines TRBV5-1 with TRBJ1-1; 7 nucleotides align to TRBD1. The CDR3 is 15 residues long. After removal of 4 bases from V and 3 bases from J, the junction contained 9 bases not matched to a gene. Germline CDR1 is SGHRS and CDR2 is YFSETQ. The DNA for the CDR3 is TGCGCCAGCAGCCTTGAACAGGGGTCATACACTGAAGCTTTCTTT. Amino acids: CASSLEQGSYTEAFF.

This clone was detected only once. Relative to the germline gene, one junction end is altered; a read error may explain this. The V and J genes are TRBV28 and TRBJ2-5; no definite D call. The length of the CDR3 is 12 residues. Germline CDR1 is MDHEN and CDR2 is SYDVKM. The CDR3 loop is CASGLYQETQYF. As DNA, the CDR3 is TGTGCCAGCGGTTTATACCAAGAGACCCAGTACTTC.

The chain has TRBV2 and TRBJ2-1; D might be TRBD2 (6 bases). The V and J ends lost 6 bases and 4 bases respectively, with 16 bases between them. Germline-derived CDR1 and CDR2 are SNHLY and FYNNEI. CDR3 length: 15 residues. In DNA, the CDR3 is TGTGCCAGCAGACCCGGGGGTAGGGGTTACAATGAGCAGTTCTTC. It is translated as CASRPGGRGYNEQFF.

This CDR3 is CASSRTSGGPDTQYF. The CDR3 region has the DNA TGTGCCAGTAGTAGAACTAGCGGGGGGCCCGATACGCAGTATTTT. The rearrangement uses TRBV19 and TRBJ2-3, with 12 positions matching TRBD2. With V trimmed by 4 bases and J by 6 bases, 5 bases remained unmatched. The CDR3 length is 15 residues. The germline gives CDR1 LNHDA, CDR2 SQIVND (reference sequence).

The rearrangement links TRBV6-5 to TRBJ1-2; TRBD1 matches at 8 bases. Trimming cost V 6 bases and J 4 bases; bases outside gene matches: 7. The CDR3 has 14 residues. Germline-derived CDR1 and CDR2 are MNHEY and SVGAGI. CDR3 coding DNA: TGTGCCAGCAGGATGACAGGGGACGGCTATGGCTACACCTTC. Residues: CASRMTGDGYGYTF.

V usage is TRBV6-5 and J usage is TRBJ2-5; 7 nucleotides line up with TRBD2. The CDR3 length is 14 residues. Losses at the gene ends were 7 bases for V and 5 bases for J; bases not matched to a gene: 10. Germline CDR1 and CDR2: MNHEY and SVGAGI. The CDR3 sequence: CASTNGGMSETQYF. CDR3 in DNA: TGTGCCAGCACCAACGGGGGGATGTCGGAGACCCAGTACTTC.

The chain has TRBV4-2 and TRBJ1-2, with 8 bases matching TRBD1. Germline V gene lookup returns CDR1 LGHNA and CDR2 YNFKEQ. With V trimmed by 1 base and J by 4 bases, 5 bases remained unmatched. This CDR3 comprises 15 residues. The CDR3 nucleotides are TGTGCCAGCAGCCAAGTGGCACAGGGGGGCTATGGCTACACCTTC. Translating it yields CASSQVAQGGYGYTF.

The chain recombines TRBV3-1 (or the pseudogene TRBV3-2) with TRBJ1-2, with unresolved D. CDR1 and CDR2 (germline): LGHDT, YNNKEL (reference sequence). V was shortened by 4 bases and J by 5 bases, with 17 bases between the two germline ends. The CDR3 sequence is 15 residues long. DNA of the CDR3: TGTGCCAGCAGCCCTCATGTCGGTCCGCCTTATGGCTACACCTTC. Translated, it gives CASSPHVGPPYGYTF.

The chain couples TRBV10-3 to TRBJ2-3; TRBD1 might be the D (6 bases). V gave up 11 bases and J gave up 6 bases, with 15 bases separating them. CDR3 length equals 12 residues. Germline-derived CDR1 and CDR2 are ENHRY and SYGVKD. The CDR3 coding sequence is TGTGCCGGGGGTAGGGGGAGTGATACGCAGTATTTT. Its protein product is CAGGRGSDTQYF.

The V call is TRBV5-6, the J call TRBJ1-2; the D gene is possibly TRBD1 (5 bases). Trimming shortened V by 1 base and J by 7 bases, and 11 bases separated the two germline ends. The CDR3 consists of 13 residues. Germline loops: CDR1 SGHDT, CDR2 YYEEEE. The CDR3 region is CASSLSGSSGYTF. CDR3 nucleotides: TGTGCCAGCAGCTTGTCAGGGTCCAGTGGCTACACCTTC.

The chain couples TRBV6-4 to TRBJ2-6; D gene uncertain. The CDR3 spans 14 residues. Trimming left V 2 bases short and J 0 bases short, with 2 bases between. The V gene's germline CDR1 is MRHNA and CDR2 SNTAGT. CDR3: CASSDNSGANVLTF. DNA for the CDR3: TGTGCCAGCAGTGACAACTCTGGGGCCAACGTCCTGACTTTC.

The chain carries TRBV4-2 and TRBJ1-1; D gene unclear. V was trimmed by 4 bases and J by 0 bases, leaving 15 bases between them. Germline V lookup: CDR1 LGHNA, CDR2 YNFKEQ. The CDR3 runs to 16 residues. The DNA for the CDR3 is TGTGCCAGCAGCCCGAACTCGGTTACACTGAACACTGAAGCTTTCTTT. This codes for CASSPNSVTLNTEAFF.

The chain combines TRBV5-1 with TRBJ2-3; 13 bases are shared with TRBD2. Germline V gene sequence: CDR1 SGHRS, CDR2 YFSETQ. Trimming removed 3 bases from V and 0 bases from J; junction bases left unmatched: 10. This CDR3 is built from 19 residues. CDR3 amino acids: CASSWGLAGSPRSTDTQYF. The CDR3 DNA reads as TGCGCCAGCAGCTGGGGACTAGCGGGGTCACCTCGGAGCACAGATACGCAGTATTTT.

The chain combines TRBV7-2 with TRBJ1-3; 9 bases match TRBD1. With V trimmed by 1 base and J by 9 bases, 10 bases remained unmatched. The CDR3 has 16 amino acids. Germline CDR1 is SGHTA and CDR2 is FQGNSA. CDR3 residues: CASSLGPGQGGGTIYF. In nucleotides, the CDR3 is TGTGCCAGCAGCTTAGGTCCGGGACAGGGAGGGGGCACCATATATTTT.

This sequence joins TRBV29-1 and TRBJ2-7, with TRBD2 as a possible D gene (5 bases). The V gene's germline CDR1 is SQVTM and CDR2 ANQGSEA. CDR3 size: 11 residues. The V end was cut by 2 bases, the J end by 5 bases, with 7 bases between. This CDR3 reads CSVEHGDEQYF. The CDR3, as DNA: TGCAGCGTTGAACACGGGGACGAGCAGTACTTC.

This rearrangement joins TRBV27 to TRBJ1-5; D gene unclear. CDR3 size: 13 residues. Per germline, CDR1 MNHEY and CDR2 SMNVEV (reference sequence). V gave up 0 bases and J gave up 5 bases, with 5 bases separating them. In DNA form, the CDR3 reads TGTGCCAGCAGTTTATCTCCGGATCAGCCCCAGCATTTT. This sequence encodes CASSLSPDQPQHF.

CDR3 loop: CASSLGSQYTDTQYF. CDR3 in DNA: TGTGCCAGCAGCTTAGGGTCACAGTACACAGATACGCAGTATTTT. The J gene is TRBJ2-3, the V gene TRBV7-2; D is uncertain. Per germline, CDR1 SGHTA and CDR2 FQGNSA. The CDR3 has 15 amino acids. Deletions cut 1 base from V and 2 bases from J, with 10 bases between.

The gene calls are TRBV2 and TRBJ1-5, with a possible D match to TRBD1 (5 bases). Germline CDR1 and CDR2: SNHLY and FYNNEI. V was clipped by 2 bases and J by 5 bases, with 13 bases between them. The CDR3 spans 15 residues. As DNA, the CDR3 is TGTGCCAGCAGTGAACTGGGCAGGGCGGATCAGCCCCAGCATTTT. Its translation: CASSELGRADQPQHF. The entire variable domain, with the rest obtained from reference TRBV2 and TRBJ1-5, is as follows: EPEVTQTPSHQVTQMGQEVILRCVPISNHLYFYWYRQILGQKVEFLVSFYNNEISEKSEIFDDQFSVERPDGSNFTLKIRSTKLEDSAMYFCASSELGRADQPQHFGDGTRLSIL.

V usage is TRBV2 and J usage is TRBJ1-5, with a weak D call TRBD1 (6 bases). CDR3 length: 15 residues. The V and J ends lost 3 bases and 0 bases respectively, with 9 bases between them. Germline CDR1 SNHLY, CDR2 FYNNEI. This CDR3 is CASSDRGFSNQPQHF. CDR3 coding DNA: TGTGCCAGCAGTGACAGGGGATTTAGCAATCAGCCCCAGCATTTT.

The chain joins TRBV24-1 to TRBJ1-2, with TRBD1 matching 9 bases. Germline CDR1 reads KGHDR; CDR2 reads SFDVKD. Losses at the gene ends were 9 bases for V and 6 bases for J; bases not matched to a gene: 4. This CDR3 is 12 amino acids long. The CDR3 sequence is CATYDRGDGYTF. The CDR3 DNA follows: TGTGCCACCTATGACAGGGGGGATGGCTACACCTTC.

V gene TRBV5-1 combines with J gene TRBJ2-2; the match to TRBD2 covers 7 bases. The CDR3 length is 19 residues. J gave up 0 bases and V 0 bases, and 11 bases lay outside the gene matches. Looked up from germline, CDR1 is SGHRS and CDR2 is YFSETQ. The CDR3 protein is CASSLAGRAGDSNTGELFF. The CDR3 coding sequence is TGCGCCAGCAGCTTGGCAGGGCGTGCGGGAGACTCGAACACCGGGGAGCTGTTTTTT.

This chain links TRBV9 with TRBJ2-2; 9 positions match TRBD2. The CDR3 runs 16 residues. Germline CDR1 reads SGDLS; CDR2 reads YYNGEE. The J segment lost 6 bases and the V segment lost 0 bases, leaving 6 bases of the junction unmatched. CDR3 loop: CASSVGTSGFPGELFF. The DNA of the CDR3 is TGTGCCAGCAGCGTAGGAACTAGCGGGTTTCCCGGGGAGCTGTTTTTT. The whole variable domain, filled in from reference TRBV9 and TRBJ2-2, reads DSGVTQTPKHLITATGQRVTLRCSPRSGDLSVYWYQQSLDQGLQFLIQYYNGEERAKGNILERFSAQQFPDLHSELNLSSLELGDSALYFCASSVGTSGFPGELFFGEGSRLTVL.